This T cell receptor (beta chain) was observed in a study of control samples from healthy donors and cancer patients. The protocol was immunoSEQ multiplex PCR, while the TCRdb copy is restricted to in-frame clones and leaves out a portion. Of 100,000 to 150,000 clones detected, approximately 89% appear once; the ten largest clones hold approximately 8%. The trim removed 2 bases at V and 2 bases at J, leaving 5 bases unmatched. Per the germline V gene, CDR1 is SEHNR and CDR2 is FQNEAQ (reference sequence). The CDR3 sequence is 15 residues long. Sequences were obtained from PBMCs. This chain connects TRBV7-9 to TRBJ2-5; 7 bases match TRBD1. The clonotype comes from a man aged 45-65 years with head and neck cancer. The DNA for the CDR3 is TGTGCCAGCAGCTTATTTACAGGGGTACAAGAGACCCAGTACTTC. Translating it yields CASSLFTGVQETQYF.